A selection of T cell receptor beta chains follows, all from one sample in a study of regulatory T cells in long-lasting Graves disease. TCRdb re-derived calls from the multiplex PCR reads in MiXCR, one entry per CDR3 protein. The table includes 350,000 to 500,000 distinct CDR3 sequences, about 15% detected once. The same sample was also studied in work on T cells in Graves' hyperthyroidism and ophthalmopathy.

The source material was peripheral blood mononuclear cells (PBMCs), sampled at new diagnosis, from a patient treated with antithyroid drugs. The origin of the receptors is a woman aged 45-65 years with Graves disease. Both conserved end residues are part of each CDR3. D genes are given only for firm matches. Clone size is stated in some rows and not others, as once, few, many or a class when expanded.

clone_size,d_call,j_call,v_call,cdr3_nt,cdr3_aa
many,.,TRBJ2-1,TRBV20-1,TGCAGTGCTAGAGACACGCGCGTAGCCGCCCGTAATGAGCAGTTCTTC,CSARDTRVAARNEQFF
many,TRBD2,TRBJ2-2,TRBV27,TGTGCCAGCAGTTCATCGACTAGCGGGACTTACACCGGGGAGCTGTTTTTT,CASSSSTSGTYTGELFF
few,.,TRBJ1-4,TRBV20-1,TGCAGTGCAAGATCCTCAACTAATGAAAAACTGTTTTTT,CSARSSTNEKLFF
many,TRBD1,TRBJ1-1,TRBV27,TGTGCCAGCAGTTACGGGACAGGGGTTGGAACTGAAGCTTTCTTT,CASSYGTGVGTEAFF
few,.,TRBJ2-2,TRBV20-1,TGCAGTGCTAGAGATTGGGCAGGGTTTTCCCCCGGGGAGCTGTTTTTT,CSARDWAGFSPGELFF
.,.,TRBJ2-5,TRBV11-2,TGTGCCAGCAGCCAAAAATTCAATGCCCAAGAGACCCAGTACTTC,CASSQKFNAQETQYF
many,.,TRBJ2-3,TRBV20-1,TGCAGTGCCAGGGAGACTTGGGATACGCAGTATTTT,CSARETWDTQYF
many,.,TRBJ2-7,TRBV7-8,TGTGCCAGCAGCCTCCCGGGTTTCATCTACGAGCAGTACTTC,CASSLPGFIYEQYF
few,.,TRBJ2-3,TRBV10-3,TGTGCCATCAGTGAAAACCCAAAAGGCAGCACAGATACGCAGTATTTT,CAISENPKGSTDTQYF
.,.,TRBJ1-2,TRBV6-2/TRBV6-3,TGTGCCAGCAATAGAGACTATGGCTACACCTTC,CASNRDYGYTF
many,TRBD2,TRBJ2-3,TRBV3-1,TGTGCCAGCAGCCAAGATCCTAGCGGAGGGTTTGGAGATACGCAGTATTTT,CASSQDPSGGFGDTQYF
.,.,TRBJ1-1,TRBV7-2,TGTGCCAGCAGAGGGGCCCTCAAAGCTTTCTTT,CASRGALKAFF
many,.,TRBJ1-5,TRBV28,TGTGCCAGCAGTACTGGAGCTGGGTTTAATCAGCCCCAGCATTTT,CASSTGAGFNQPQHF
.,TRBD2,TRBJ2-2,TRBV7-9,TGTGCCAGCAGCCCGACACCGGGACTAGGGTCGAACACCGGGGAGCTGTTTTTT,CASSPTPGLGSNTGELFF
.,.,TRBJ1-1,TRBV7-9,TGTGCCAGCAGCTTAGCGGGGTCCCCAATGAACACTGAAGCTTTCTTT,CASSLAGSPMNTEAFF
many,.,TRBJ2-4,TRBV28,TGTGCCAGCAGTTTCTCGGGGGACGGAAACATTCAGTACTTC,CASSFSGDGNIQYF
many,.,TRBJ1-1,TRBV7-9,TGTGCCAGCAGCTCAGTTAGTGGTGAAGCTTTCTTT,CASSSVSGEAFF
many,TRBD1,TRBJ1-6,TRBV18,TGTGCCAGCTCACCGGACAGGGGCGACGGTTCACCCCTCCACTTT,CASSPDRGDGSPLHF
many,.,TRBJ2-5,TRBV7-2,TGTGCCAGCAGCTTATCAGGGGGGGAGACCCAGTACTTC,CASSLSGGETQYF